A single sample gave rise to the 10 T cell receptor beta chains below, sequenced in a study of spatial heterogeneity in lung cancer. TCRdb re-derived calls from the 5' RACE reads in MiXCR, one entry per CDR3 protein. The table shows approximately 52,000 distinct CDR3 sequences, with about 7% occurring only once. Time point indicated: sample taken at primary tumor resection. Unsorted tumor, nontumor lung tissue or cryopreserved PBMC supplied the whole RNA. The source was PBMCs, collected at surgery. Every receptor here comes from a female donor with early-stage non-small cell lung cancer.

This clonotype was observed many times. One end of the junction fails to match germline, which may point to a read error. The rearrangement joins TRBV29-1 to TRBJ2-3; no reliable D call. The length of the CDR3 is 11 residues. CDR1 is SQVTM and CDR2 is ANQGSEA in the germline V gene. The CDR3 nucleotides read TGCAGCCTTGAATACTCAGATACGCAGTATTTT. It specifies CSLEYSDTQYF.

This clonotype was picked up many times. The V and J genes are TRBV7-3 and TRBJ2-2; 10 bases are shared with TRBD1. The CDR3 is 18 amino acids. The V gene's germline CDR1 is SGHTA and CDR2 FQGTGA. Germline trimming cut 5 bases from V and 5 bases from J; bases unmatched to any gene: 14. The CDR3 region is CASSPPAGTGVRTGELFF. CDR3 sequence (DNA): TGTGCCAGCAGCCCCCCCGCCGGGACAGGGGTTAGGACCGGGGAGCTGTTTTTT.

This clonotype was seen repeatedly, ten times or more. This sequence joins TRBV9 and TRBJ2-5, with a tentative D call TRBD2 (6 bases). Germline V gives CDR1 SGDLS, CDR2 YYNGEE. The CDR3 totals 17 residues. Trimming left V 4 bases short and J 3 bases short, with 22 bases between. CDR3 region: CASSPRLRDRGEETQYF. DNA for the CDR3: TGTGCCAGCAGCCCTCGCTTGCGGGACCGGGGCGAAGAGACCCAGTACTTC.

This clonotype has ten or more counts. The chain uses TRBV28 and TRBJ2-4; D perhaps matches TRBD2 (5 bases). Trimming took 7 bases from V and 8 from J, leaving 18 bases between them. The CDR3 runs 14 residues. In germline, CDR1 is MDHEN, CDR2 SYDVKM. This CDR3 is CASTPPAGADIQYF. The DNA for the CDR3 is TGTGCCAGCACCCCACCCGCCGGAGCGGACATTCAGTACTTC.

This clonotype has a count of ten or more. CDR3 DNA: TGTGCCAGCAGCCCAAGAGTGGAACCCTACGGCTACGAGCAGTACTTC. It codes for CASSPRVEPYGYEQYF. V gene TRBV7-6 combines with J gene TRBJ2-7; no reliable D call. The CDR3 extends over 16 amino acids. V gave up 5 bases and J gave up 3 bases, with 20 bases separating them. Germline loops: CDR1 SGHVS, CDR2 FNYEAQ.

This clonotype has a count of ten or more. The CDR3 DNA sequence: TGTGCCAGCAGTTTAAGCAGGGGCGCTAATCAGCCCCAGCATTTT. Translation gives CASSLSRGANQPQHF. The chain couples TRBV12-3 or TRBV12-4 to TRBJ1-5; possibly TRBD1 for D (6 bases). The CDR3 extends over 15 amino acids. Trimming removed 2 bases from V and 4 bases from J, with 12 bases in between.

V is TRBV5-1 and J is TRBJ2-7, with TRBD1 identical over 8 bases. V was clipped by 3 bases and J by 7 bases; unmatched bases: 9. Germline values: CDR1 SGHRS, CDR2 YFSETQ. The CDR3 length is 14 residues. The CDR3 protein is CASSSGQVREEQYF. The DNA of the CDR3 is TGCGCCAGCAGCTCGGGACAGGTCAGAGAGGAGCAGTACTTC.

The V gene is TRBV5-1, the J gene TRBJ2-7; 7 nucleotides line up with TRBD1. V shed 4 bases and J 0 bases; nucleotides not matched to a gene: 4. This CDR3 has 14 residues. In germline, CDR1 is SGHRS, CDR2 YFSETQ. The CDR3 DNA is TGCGCCAGCAGCCCCGGGGACAGCTCCTACGAGCAGTACTTC. Translation gives CASSPGDSSYEQYF.

This clonotype was counted ten times or more. Written as DNA, the CDR3 is TGTGCCAGCAGCCAAGCGGGAATTTACAATGAGCAGTTCTTC. This sequence encodes CASSQAGIYNEQFF. J is TRBJ2-1 and V is TRBV5-4; 7 positions agree with TRBD2. Germline V gene lookup returns CDR1 SGHNT and CDR2 YYREEE (reference sequence). After removal of 4 bases from V and 4 bases from J, the junction contained 5 bases not matched to a gene. This CDR3 is built from 14 residues.

This clonotype was detected many times. The V gene is TRBV3-1, the J gene TRBJ1-1; D gene ambiguous. The CDR3 totals 14 residues. Germline CDR1 is LGHDT and CDR2 is YNNKEL (reference sequence). Trimming pared 1 base from V and 7 bases from J, leaving 13 bases between. This CDR3 is CASSQVGRSGEAFF. The CDR3 nucleotides read TGTGCCAGCAGCCAAGTTGGCAGAAGTGGTGAAGCTTTCTTT.